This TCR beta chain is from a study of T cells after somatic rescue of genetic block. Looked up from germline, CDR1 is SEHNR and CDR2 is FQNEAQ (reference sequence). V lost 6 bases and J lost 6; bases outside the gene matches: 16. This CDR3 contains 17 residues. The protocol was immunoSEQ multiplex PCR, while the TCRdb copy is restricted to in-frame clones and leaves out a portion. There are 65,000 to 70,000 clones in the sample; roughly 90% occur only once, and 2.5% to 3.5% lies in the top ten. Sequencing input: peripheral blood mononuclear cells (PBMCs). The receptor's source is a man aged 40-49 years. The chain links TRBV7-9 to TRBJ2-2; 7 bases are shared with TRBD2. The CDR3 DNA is TGTGCCAGCAGACATGGGCCCCCAGGACTAGTCCCCGGGGAGCTGTTTTTT. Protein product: CASRHGPPGLVPGELFF.